This T cell receptor (beta chain) was found in a study of TIL therapy for anti-PD-1-resistant metastatic lung cancer. Study as a whole: Median tumor mutation burden was 1.5 mutations per megabase.

The time point was: pre-treatment sample, taken before nivolumab and TIL therapy. Pleural nodules or supraclavicular lymph nodes made up most of the excised metastases sampled. Tumors were harvested before any PD-1/PD-L1 blockade. Study-wide findings and caveats: Treatment-naive, never-smoker and oncogene-addicted patients were overrepresented in this highly selected cohort. Many TIL product clones were absent from baseline tumor, suggesting clonal contraction.

On this clone itself: The antigen is not known.

Sequencing used immunoSEQ v3. TCRdb's table, derived via immunoSEQ multiplex PCR, lists solely in-frame clones and lacks some. The sample lists 95,000 or so clones; roughly 65% were seen once. The ends lost 8 bases at V and 5 bases at J; junction bases unmatched: 8. Germline-derived CDR1 and CDR2 are MDHEN and SYDVKM. There are 14 residues in the CDR3. The chain recombines TRBV28 with TRBJ2-2; TRBD1 agrees at 7 bases. The source material was tumor tissue, sampled at baseline. The TCR originated in a person aged 25 to 80 with non-small cell lung cancer. The CDR3, as DNA: TGTGCCAGCCACGACAGGGCGAGGACCGGGGAGCTGTTTTTT. It codes for CASHDRARTGELFF.